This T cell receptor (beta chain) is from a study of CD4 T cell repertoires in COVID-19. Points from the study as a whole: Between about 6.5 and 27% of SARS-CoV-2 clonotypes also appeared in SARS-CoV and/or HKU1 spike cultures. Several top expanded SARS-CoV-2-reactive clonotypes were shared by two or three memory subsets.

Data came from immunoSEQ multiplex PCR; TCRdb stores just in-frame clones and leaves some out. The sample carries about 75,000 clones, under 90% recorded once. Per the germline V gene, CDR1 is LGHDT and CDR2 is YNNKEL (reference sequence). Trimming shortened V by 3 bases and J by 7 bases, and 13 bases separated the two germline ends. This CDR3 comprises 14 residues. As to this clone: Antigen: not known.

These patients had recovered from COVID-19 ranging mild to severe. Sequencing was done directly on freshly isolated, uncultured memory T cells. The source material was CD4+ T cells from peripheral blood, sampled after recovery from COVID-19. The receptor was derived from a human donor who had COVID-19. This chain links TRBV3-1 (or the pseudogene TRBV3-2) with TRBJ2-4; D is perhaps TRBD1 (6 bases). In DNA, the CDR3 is TGTGCCAGCAGCCAGTACAGGGTGAACAACATTCAGTACTTC. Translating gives CASSQYRVNNIQYF.